Sequencing of this T cell receptor beta chain was carried out in a study of cytomegalovirus exposure and HLA in healthy donors. Researchers ran the PCR with 60 Vbeta and 13 Jbeta primers. Clones were sequenced by immunoSEQ multiplex PCR, and TCRdb holds only the in-frame ones, with some missing. The profile covers under 200,000 clones, with around 80% appearing a single time and 4% to 5% taken by the ten largest. V was cut by 2 bases and J by 10 bases, with 9 bases left in between. This CDR3 has 12 residues. CDR1 and CDR2 from the germline V gene are MNHEY and SMNVEV (reference sequence). The sequencing input was PBMCs. The chain combines TRBV27 with TRBJ2-1; D not resolved. The TCR originated in a man in his thirties or forties in good health and CMV-seronegative. CDR3 sequence: CASSLPFEEQFF. In DNA form, the CDR3 reads TGTGCCAGCAGTTTACCTTTTGAGGAGCAGTTCTTC.